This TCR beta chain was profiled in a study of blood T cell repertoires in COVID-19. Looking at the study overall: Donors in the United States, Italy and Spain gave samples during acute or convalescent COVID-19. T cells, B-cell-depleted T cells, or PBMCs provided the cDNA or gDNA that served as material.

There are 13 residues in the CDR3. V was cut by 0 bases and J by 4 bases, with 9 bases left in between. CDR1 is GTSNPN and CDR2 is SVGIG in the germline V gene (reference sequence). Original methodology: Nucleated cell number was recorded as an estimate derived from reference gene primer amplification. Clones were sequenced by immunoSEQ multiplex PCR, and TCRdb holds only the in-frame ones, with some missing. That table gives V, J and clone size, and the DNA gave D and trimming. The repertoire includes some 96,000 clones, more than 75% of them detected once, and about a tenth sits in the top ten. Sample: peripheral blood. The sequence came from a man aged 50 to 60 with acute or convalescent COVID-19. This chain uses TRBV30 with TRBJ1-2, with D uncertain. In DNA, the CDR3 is TGTGCCTGGAGTGTGGGCCTGGGCTATGGCTACACCTTC. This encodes CAWSVGLGYGYTF.